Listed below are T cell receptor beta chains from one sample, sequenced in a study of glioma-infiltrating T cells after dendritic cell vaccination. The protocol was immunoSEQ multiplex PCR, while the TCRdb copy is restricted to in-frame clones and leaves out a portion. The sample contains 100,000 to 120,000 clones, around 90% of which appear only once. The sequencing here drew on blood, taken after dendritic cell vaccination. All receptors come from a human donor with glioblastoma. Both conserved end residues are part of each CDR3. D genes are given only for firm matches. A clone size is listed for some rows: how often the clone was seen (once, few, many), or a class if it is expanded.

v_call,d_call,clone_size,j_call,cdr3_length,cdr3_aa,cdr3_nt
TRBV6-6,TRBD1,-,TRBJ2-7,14,CASSYSSGGWVKYF,TGTGCCAGCAGTTACTCCTCAGGGGGATGGGTCAAGTACTTC
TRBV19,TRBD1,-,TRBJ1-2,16,CASSVLGQEDVNGYTF,TGTGCCAGTAGTGTGTTGGGACAGGAAGACGTCAATGGCTACACCTTC
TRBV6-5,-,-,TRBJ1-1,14,CASSSPTVNTEAFF,TGTGCCAGCAGTTCCCCGACAGTCAACACTGAAGCTTTCTTT
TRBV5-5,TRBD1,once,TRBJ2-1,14,CASSLVLRGNEQFF,TGTGCCAGCAGCTTGGTGCTCAGGGGGAATGAGCAGTTCTTC
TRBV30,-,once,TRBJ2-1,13,CAWSVGVTDEQFF,TGTGCCTGGAGTGTAGGGGTAACGGATGAGCAGTTCTTC
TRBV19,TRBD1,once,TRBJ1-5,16,CASSRGRGQSNQPQHF,TGTGCCAGTAGTAGGGGCAGGGGGCAAAGCAATCAGCCCCAGCATTTT
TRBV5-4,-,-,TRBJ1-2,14,CASSFGVLGYGYTF,TGTGCCAGCAGCTTCGGGGTCTTGGGGTATGGCTACACCTTC
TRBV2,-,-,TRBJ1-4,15,CASSDEQGANEKLFF,TGTGCCAGCAGTGACGAACAGGGAGCTAATGAAAAACTGTTTTTT
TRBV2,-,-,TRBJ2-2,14,CANKAEMNTGELFF,TGTGCCAACAAAGCGGAAATGAACACCGGGGAGCTGTTTTTT
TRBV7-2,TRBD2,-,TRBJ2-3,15,CASSSASGRGDTQYF,TGTGCCAGCAGCTCGGCTAGCGGGCGGGGGGATACGCAGTATTTT
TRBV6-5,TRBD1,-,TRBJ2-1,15,CASSFGQGPNWEQFF,TGTGCCAGCAGTTTCGGACAGGGACCTAACTGGGAGCAGTTCTTC
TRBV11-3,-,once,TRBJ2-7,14,CASSLRGEAYEQYF,TGTGCCAGCAGCCTGCGAGGAGAGGCCTACGAGCAGTACTTC
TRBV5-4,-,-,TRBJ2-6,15,CASSLIISGANVLTF,TGTGCCAGCAGCTTGATCATCTCTGGGGCCAACGTCCTGACTTTC
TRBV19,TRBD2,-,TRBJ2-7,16,CASSIDLASGSYEQYF,TGTGCCAGTAGTATAGATCTGGCTAGCGGGAGCTACGAGCAGTACTTC
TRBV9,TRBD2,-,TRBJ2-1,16,CASSSAGTSGYNEQFF,TGTGCCAGCAGCTCGGCCGGGACTAGCGGCTACAATGAGCAGTTCTTC
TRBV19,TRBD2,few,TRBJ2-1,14,CASMTGGGGNEQFF,TGTGCCAGTATGACGGGAGGGGGGGGGAATGAGCAGTTCTTC
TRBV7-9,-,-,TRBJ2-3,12,CASSPPTDTQYF,TGTGCCAGCAGCCCTCCTACAGATACGCAGTATTTT
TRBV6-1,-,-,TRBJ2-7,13,CASRRTRGDEQYF,TGTGCCAGCAGGAGGACAAGGGGTGACGAGCAGTACTTC
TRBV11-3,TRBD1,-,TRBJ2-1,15,CASSLPGQGNNEQFF,TGTGCCAGCAGCCTTCCGGGACAGGGGAATAATGAGCAGTTCTTC
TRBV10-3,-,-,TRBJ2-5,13,CAISEPVQETQYF,TGTGCCATCAGTGAGCCCGTCCAAGAGACCCAGTACTTC
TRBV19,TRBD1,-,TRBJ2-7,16,CASSISPGQGAYEQYF,TGTGCCAGTAGTATTAGCCCGGGACAGGGGGCCTACGAGCAGTACTTC
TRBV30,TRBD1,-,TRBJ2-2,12,CARTGHTGELFF,TGTGCCAGGACAGGGCACACCGGGGAGCTGTTTTTT
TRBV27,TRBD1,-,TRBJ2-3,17,CASSVAGTGAGADTQYF,TGTGCCAGCAGTGTCGCCGGGACAGGGGCCGGGGCAGATACGCAGTATTTT
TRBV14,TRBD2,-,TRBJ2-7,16,CASSQGTSGSFYEQYF,TGTGCCAGCAGCCAAGGAACCAGCGGGAGCTTCTACGAGCAGTACTTC
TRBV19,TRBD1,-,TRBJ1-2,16,CASSTTGTVGNYGYTF,TGTGCCAGTAGTACCACGGGGACAGTGGGAAACTATGGCTACACCTTC
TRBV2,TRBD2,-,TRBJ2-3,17,CASTDGVAGLLTDTQYF,TGTGCCAGCACCGATGGGGTAGCGGGGCTCCTCACAGATACGCAGTATTTT
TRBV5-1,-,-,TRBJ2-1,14,CASIGSNSYNEQFF,TGCGCCTCCATCGGGAGCAACTCCTACAATGAGCAGTTCTTC
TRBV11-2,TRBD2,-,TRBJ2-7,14,CASSPRTSGYEQYF,TGTGCCAGCAGCCCGAGGACTAGCGGCTACGAGCAGTACTTC
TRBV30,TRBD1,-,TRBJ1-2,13,CAWSVGQVYGYTF,TGTGCCTGGAGTGTAGGACAGGTCTATGGCTACACCTTC
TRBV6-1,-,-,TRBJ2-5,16,CASSEATAGQGETQYF,TGTGCCAGCAGTGAAGCAACCGCAGGGCAGGGGGAGACCCAGTACTTC
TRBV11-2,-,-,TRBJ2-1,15,CASSLSYGIYNEQFF,TGTGCCAGCAGCTTAAGTTACGGGATCTACAATGAGCAGTTCTTC
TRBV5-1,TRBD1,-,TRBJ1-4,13,CASSLGDDRGRIF,TGCGCCAGCAGCTTGGGAGACGACAGGGGCCGCATTTTT
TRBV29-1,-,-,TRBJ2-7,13,CSVEDRGNYEQYF,TGCAGCGTTGAAGATCGAGGGAACTACGAGCAGTACTTC
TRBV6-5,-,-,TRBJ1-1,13,CASTPRDTGEAFF,TGTGCCAGCACCCCTAGGGACACAGGGGAAGCTTTCTTT
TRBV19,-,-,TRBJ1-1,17,CASSTADSQFMNTEAFF,TGTGCCAGTAGTACAGCGGACAGCCAATTCATGAACACTGAAGCTTTCTTT
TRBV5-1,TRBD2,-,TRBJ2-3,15,CATRLAGGGTDTQYF,TGCGCCACCCGACTAGCGGGGGGGGGCACAGATACGCAGTATTTT
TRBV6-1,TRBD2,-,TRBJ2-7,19,CASSEYLAGGRQPTTEQYF,TGTGCCAGCAGTGAATACTTAGCGGGGGGGCGCCAGCCGACTACTGAGCAGTACTTC
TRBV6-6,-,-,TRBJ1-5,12,CASSSQGQPQHF,TGTGCCAGCAGTTCCCAGGGACAGCCCCAGCATTTT
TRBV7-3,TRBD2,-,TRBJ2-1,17,CASSLTGTSGGYNEQFF,TGTGCCAGCAGCTTAACGGGGACTAGCGGGGGTTACAATGAGCAGTTCTTC
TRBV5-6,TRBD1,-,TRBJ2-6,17,CASSSWDRGPGANVLTF,TGTGCCAGCAGCTCCTGGGACAGGGGGCCTGGGGCCAACGTCCTGACTTTC